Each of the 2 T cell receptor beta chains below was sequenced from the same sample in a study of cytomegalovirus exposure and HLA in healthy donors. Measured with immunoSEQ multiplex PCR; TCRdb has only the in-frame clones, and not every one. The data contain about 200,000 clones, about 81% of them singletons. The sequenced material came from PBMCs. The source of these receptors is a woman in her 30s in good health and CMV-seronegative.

The CDR3: CASSHRGNTIYF. Here the CDR3 DNA reads TGTGCCAGCAGTCACAGGGGCAACACCATATATTTT. The chain employs TRBV6-5 and TRBJ1-3, with 7 bases fitting TRBD1. V shed 5 bases and J 7 bases; nucleotides not matched to a gene: 2. This CDR3 has 12 residues. Germline CDR1 MNHEY, CDR2 SVGAGI.

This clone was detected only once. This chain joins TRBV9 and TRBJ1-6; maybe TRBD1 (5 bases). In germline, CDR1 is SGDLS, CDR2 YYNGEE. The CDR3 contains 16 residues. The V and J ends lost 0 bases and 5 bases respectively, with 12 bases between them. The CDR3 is CASSVGSGQNNSPLHF. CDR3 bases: TGTGCCAGCAGCGTAGGTTCAGGGCAAAATAATTCACCCCTCCACTTT.